This TCR beta chain was captured in a study of T cells in Graves' hyperthyroidism and ophthalmopathy (dated by TCRdb to the late 2010s). General notes on the study: Peripheral blood samples were taken at initial diagnosis, before any treatment was given. The paper reports TCR Vbeta CDR3 sequencing of 130 to 150 peripheral blood samples: approximately 41 ophthalmopathy, roughly 74 hyperthyroidism and around 17 progressor patients. In addition, the study compared T-cell repertoires in thyroid tissue and in blood from several Graves' hyperthyroidism patients. After sampling, hyperthyroidism patients received methimazole starting at 30 mg daily, and ophthalmopathy patients received high-dose intravenous methylprednisolone. An independent validation cohort of 18 to 20 hyperthyroidism patients and some 15 patients who later progressed to ophthalmopathy tested prospective prediction of ophthalmopathy. A discovery cohort of around 98 patients, roughly 45 with Graves' ophthalmopathy and 57 with stable Graves' hyperthyroidism, was used to find distinguishing TCR V-J signatures. The 100 or so discovery patients were randomly split 7:3 into training and test sets.

TCR beta CDR3 regions were amplified from RNA transcripts. A first-round RT-PCR of the TCR CDR3 used the HTBI primer set with the Qiagen OneStep RT-PCR kit. The libraries were constructed in a second round of multiplex PCR and then size-selected and purified. Libraries were sequenced paired-end with 100 bp reads on an Illumina HiSeq2000. The study's own analysis went as follows. SOAPnuke was used to process the raw data, throwing out any read that contained adapters or uncalled bases, had a mean Phred below 15, or lacked an exact constant-primer or identifier match. High-quality paired reads were merged with COPE v1.2.5, and unique nucleotide sequences were defined as clonotypes. MiTCR v1.1 was used to align clonotypes to the IMGT TRBV, TRBD and TRBJ reference segments. The analysis was restricted to V-J combinations with a frequency above 0.0001, which together covered 99% to 99.2% of the repertoires. The TCS score was defined as F50 (clonal expansion) divided by E x V (chaos), with BLOSUM62-based TCRdist calculated between CDR3 peptides within each V-J. Welch's t-statistics and random forest reduced around 510 V-J features to 13, which were used in a naive Bayes classifier (R e1071). TCRdb trimmed public reads at Q25 via fastp, called clones via MiXCR and kept in-frame beta chains. Merged by CDR3 protein, the rows form single entries marked with the most common genes and DNA. These V and J calls rely on TCRdb rather than the paper's analysis. The sample records a few hundred thousand distinct CDR3 sequences, 13% of which are singletons. The ten largest clonotypes hold about 9.1% of the sample.

The research as a whole found: Sample size was not statistically predetermined, and investigators were not blinded to group allocation. Blood samples also contained most of the expanded thyroid clonotypes (frequency above 0.001), which suggests that blood repertoires may reflect thyroid immune responses. In validation, progression to ophthalmopathy was predicted by the model with nearly 71% sensitivity and 72.22% specificity, a median of 6.5 months before onset. In cross-validation, a model built on a 13 V-J signature told ophthalmopathy apart from stable hyperthyroidism with 85% to 90% sensitivity and about 81% specificity, and in testing the same model reached 80%/75%.

Stable Graves' hyperthyroidism was defined as the absence of progression to ophthalmopathy over 18 months of follow-up. Hyperthyroidism patients were newly diagnosed, with disease duration under 2 months, and aged 18 to 65 years. Exclusion was applied to patients with uncontrolled infections, other autoimmune diseases, pregnancy or lactation. Diagnoses relied on clinical symptoms, serum thyroxine and TRAb, thyroid ultrasound and orbital computed tomography. PBMCs were separated from around 9.1 ml of fresh peripheral blood using Ficoll-Paque density gradient centrifugation. Total RNA was extracted with Trizol reagent, and quality was checked on an Agilent 2100 Bioanalyzer. A note on this clonotype: The antigen this receptor binds is unknown. Base qualities are not recorded, but no much larger clone differs from it by a single base.

CDR1 and CDR2 are read off the germline V gene as MNHEY and SVGAGI. The cysteine opens and the phenylalanine closes a CDR3 of 14 amino acids. Only CDR3 DNA remains: 42 bases, in frame from the first base. V loses 2 bases of germline sequence and J loses 5 bases, and the interval between the two ends is 12 bases. The clonotype originates from a woman aged 18-29 years with Graves' hyperthyroidism. Recombination connected TRBV6-5 to TRBJ1-2, and possibly TRBD1, on 5 matching bases. Material for sequencing was blood. The nucleotide sequence reads TGTGCCAGCAGTTACGGGCAGGGTAGTTATGGCTACACCTTC. The translation is CASSYGQGSYGYTF.